The 14 T cell receptor beta chains in this list originate from one sample, sequenced in a study of technical replicates of blood from a few donors (dated 2017 in TCRdb). The library was built by means of the immunoSEQ multiplex PCR assay. Here the immuneACCESS table is served through TCRdb, limited to in-frame sequences with V and J called. Missing clones are a known gap in these copies; in checked studies unresolved V genes cover under half, and the rest lacks a known reason. The sample records approximately 68,000 clones, 95% to 97% of which are singletons. 0.25% to 0.3% of the sample belongs to the ten largest clones. The sequenced sample was T cells isolated from PBMCs. These receptors were collected from a human donor in good health.

The V gene is TRBV7-8, the J gene TRBJ2-7; D unclear. V dropped 5 bases and J dropped 1 base, with 3 bases sitting between them. The CDR3 is 11 amino acids. The germline gives CDR1 SGHVS, CDR2 FQNEAQ. The CDR3 sequence: CASSLSYEQYF. As DNA, the CDR3 is TGTGCCAGCAGCCTTTCCTACGAGCAGTACTTC.

The chain has TRBV2 and TRBJ1-2; D is ambiguous. Trimming stripped 2 bases from V and 7 bases from J, with 5 bases between. Per germline, CDR1 SNHLY and CDR2 FYNNEI. This CDR3 has 11 amino acids. The CDR3 reads CASSEPSGYTF. CDR3 in DNA: TGTGCCAGCAGTGAACCTAGTGGCTACACCTTC.

The rearrangement uses TRBV5-5 and TRBJ1-5; 8 nucleotides agree with TRBD1. Germline-derived CDR1 and CDR2 are SGHKS and YYEKEE (reference sequence). This CDR3 spans 14 amino acids. The junction had 6 bases not matched to a gene; V was cut back by 3 bases and J by 7 bases. CDR3 bases: TGTGCCAGCAGCTCCACAGGGGGTGGACAGCCCCAGCATTTT. This codes for CASSSTGGGQPQHF.

The V gene is TRBV7-6, the J gene TRBJ1-5, with a tentative D call TRBD1 (5 bases). Germline V CDR1 and CDR2: SGHVS, FNYEAQ. The CDR3 spans 16 residues. Trimming cost V 0 bases and J 7 bases, with 16 bases left between them. The DNA for the CDR3 is TGTGCCAGCAGCTTAGCGCCGGGGGGTCGGGGCCAGCCCCAGCATTTT. Encoded protein: CASSLAPGGRGQPQHF.

The chain uses TRBV30 and TRBJ1-4, with TRBD1 identical over 9 bases. After removal of 0 bases from V and 5 bases from J, the junction contained 4 bases not matched to a gene. The CDR3 has 15 amino acids. Looked up from germline, CDR1 is GTSNPN and CDR2 is SVGIG (reference sequence). The CDR3 here is CAWSVGGQGNEKLFF. The CDR3 region has the DNA TGTGCCTGGAGTGTAGGGGGACAGGGAAATGAAAAACTGTTTTTT.

The V and J genes are TRBV7-2 and TRBJ2-5; D is undetermined. The germline V gene encodes CDR1 SGHTA and CDR2 FQGNSA. This CDR3 comprises 11 residues. V lost 5 bases and J lost 3, with 4 bases in between. CDR3 DNA: TGTGCCAGCAGCCTAAAAGAGACCCAGTACTTC. The encoded protein is CASSLKETQYF.

The V gene is TRBV19, the J gene TRBJ1-5, with unresolved D. Germline-derived CDR1 and CDR2 are LNHDA and SQIVND (reference sequence). The CDR3 consists of 14 residues. Trimming removed 6 bases at V and 6 bases at J, with 15 bases between. In DNA, the CDR3 is TGTGCCAGTAGCTGGGGAGGAAAGGGTCAGCCCCAGCATTTT. Translating gives CASSWGGKGQPQHF.

The chain recombines TRBV29-1 with TRBJ2-7; the D is unclear. Germline CDR1 and CDR2: SQVTM and ANQGSEA. The CDR3 runs to 11 residues. V lost 4 bases to trimming and J lost 2 bases, with 6 bases between them. The CDR3 coding sequence is TGCAGCGTTGTTGGCCCCTACGAGCAGTACTTC. It encodes CSVVGPYEQYF.

The chain couples TRBV27 to TRBJ2-7, with TRBD2 as a possible D gene (5 bases). Germline V gene sequence: CDR1 MNHEY, CDR2 SMNVEV (reference sequence). Trimming stripped 8 bases from V and 2 bases from J, with 10 bases between. The CDR3 spans 12 residues. The CDR3 DNA reads TGTGCCAGCCGGAGGAGCCCCTACGAGCAGTACTTC. Translated, it gives CASRRSPYEQYF.

The V call is TRBV4-1, the J call TRBJ2-1; no reliable D call. Germline CDR1 MGHRA, CDR2 YSYEKL. The CDR3 extends over 13 amino acids. Between the trimmed V and J ends, which lost 1 base and 8 bases, there was a span of 9 bases. CDR3 in DNA: TGCGCCAGCAGCCAAGTCTCAGTGTATGAGCAGTTCTTC. It codes for CASSQVSVYEQFF.

The J gene is TRBJ2-1, the V gene TRBV2; no clear D gene. Trimming stripped 4 bases from V and 10 bases from J, with 11 bases between. The CDR3 has 12 amino acids. Germline V gene sequence: CDR1 SNHLY, CDR2 FYNNEI. The CDR3 loop reads CASSVSTGEQFF. The CDR3 DNA is TGTGCCAGCAGTGTATCTACCGGGGAGCAGTTCTTC. Together with reference TRBV2 and TRBJ2-1, the CDR3 gives the full variable domain: EPEVTQTPSHQVTQMGQEVILRCVPISNHLYFYWYRQILGQKVEFLVSFYNNEISEKSEIFDDQFSVERPDGSNFTLKIRSTKLEDSAMYFCASSVSTGEQFFGPGTRLTVL.

The V gene is TRBV14, the J gene TRBJ1-2; a possible D gene is TRBD1 (5 bases). This CDR3 is built from 15 residues. Trimming shortened V by 4 bases and J by 8 bases, and 20 bases separated the two germline ends. CDR1 is SGHDN, CDR2 FVKESK, per germline. The CDR3 DNA is TGTGCCAGCAGCCGGGACTTATTAGGGCTTGGGGGCTACACCTTC. It is translated as CASSRDLLGLGGYTF.

This chain connects TRBV5-8 to TRBJ2-5, with D possibly TRBD1 on 6 matching bases. This CDR3 region has 14 residues. Germline CDR1 reads SGHTS; CDR2 reads YDEGEE. Between the trimmed V and J ends, which lost 0 bases and 4 bases, there was a span of 10 bases. For the CDR3, the DNA is TGTGCCAGCAGCTTGGTTCAGGGGCGAGAGACCCAGTACTTC. As protein: CASSLVQGRETQYF.

CDR3 amino acids: CASSQVRGLAKQGAPNTEAFF. The CDR3 DNA follows: TGTGCCAGCAGCCAAGTTCGGGGTTTGGCGAAGCAGGGGGCCCCGAACACTGAAGCTTTCTTT. The chain couples TRBV4-2 to TRBJ1-1; 8 nucleotides agree with TRBD1. This CDR3 comprises 21 residues. The J segment lost 1 base and the V segment lost 1 base, leaving 20 bases of the junction unmatched. From germline, CDR1 is LGHNA and CDR2 YNFKEQ.